This T cell receptor beta chain stems from a study of blood T cell repertoires in COVID-19. About the research overall: The United States, Italy and Spain provided the acute and convalescent COVID-19 samples. T cells, B-cell-depleted T cells, or PBMCs supplied cDNA or gDNA.

Original processing notes: How many nucleated cells were present was estimated from reference gene primer amplification. The repertoire was sequenced with immunoSEQ multiplex PCR; TCRdb's copy has only in-frame clones and lacks some. The D gene and trimming were derived from the DNA, and the V and J assignments and clone size from that table. Here the sample spans 150,000 to 200,000 clones, 80% to 90% being singletons. The CDR3 totals 13 residues. CDR1 and CDR2 from the germline V gene are MNHEY and SVGAGI. The ends were cut back, 7 bases at V and 0 bases at J, with 7 bases in the middle. The chain joins TRBV6-5 to TRBJ1-5; no firm D call. The sample consisted of peripheral blood. The receptor was derived from a man in his sixties with acute or convalescent COVID-19. The CDR3 loop reads CASTPVSNQPQHF. CDR3 bases: TGTGCCAGCACCCCTGTTAGCAATCAGCCCCAGCATTTT.